This is a list of T cell receptor beta chains from one sample in a study of blood T cell repertoires in COVID-19. TCRdb's copy holds only in-frame clones and misses some; the assay was immunoSEQ multiplex PCR. The table has some 64,000 clones, approximately 91% seen once. The sequenced sample consisted of peripheral blood. Receptor source: a man aged 45-60 years with active COVID-19. CDR3s include the opening cysteine and the closing phenylalanine or tryptophan. The order of the fields is J gene, D gene, clone size, V gene, CDR3 protein, CDR3 DNA. A D gene is named only where the DNA matches it firmly. Size values are once, few and many counts, or a class for expanded clones, and some rows have none.

J gene: TRBJ1-1
D gene: -
clone size: -
V gene: TRBV5-1
CDR3 protein: CASSPGRENTEAFF
CDR3 DNA: TGCGCCAGCAGCCCCGGGAGGGAGAACACTGAAGCTTTCTTT

J gene: TRBJ1-2
D gene: TRBD1
clone size: once
V gene: TRBV9
CDR3 protein: CASSPGTGVGYTF
CDR3 DNA: TGTGCCAGCAGCCCAGGGACAGGCGTTGGCTACACCTTC

J gene: TRBJ1-2
D gene: -
clone size: -
V gene: TRBV6-5
CDR3 protein: CASSSPAPAGYGYTF
CDR3 DNA: TGTGCCAGCAGTTCGCCGGCCCCGGCAGGCTATGGCTACACCTTC

J gene: TRBJ2-7
D gene: -
clone size: -
V gene: TRBV6-6
CDR3 protein: CASRPTGNTFSYEQYF
CDR3 DNA: TGTGCCAGCAGGCCCACCGGGAACACCTTCTCCTACGAGCAGTACTTC

J gene: TRBJ2-7
D gene: -
clone size: -
V gene: TRBV9
CDR3 protein: CASSPVGGPYEQYF
CDR3 DNA: TGTGCCAGCAGCCCGGTCGGCGGTCCCTACGAGCAGTACTTC

J gene: TRBJ2-5
D gene: -
clone size: once
V gene: TRBV9
CDR3 protein: CASSVGRQETQYF
CDR3 DNA: TGTGCCAGCAGCGTAGGCAGACAAGAGACCCAGTACTTC

J gene: TRBJ2-1
D gene: TRBD1
clone size: -
V gene: TRBV13
CDR3 protein: CASSLGTGGSEQFF
CDR3 DNA: TGTGCCAGCAGCTTAGGGACAGGGGGGTCTGAGCAGTTCTTC

J gene: TRBJ1-3
D gene: -
clone size: -
V gene: TRBV3-1/TRBV3-2
CDR3 protein: CASSQGGSGNTIYF
CDR3 DNA: TGTGCCAGCAGCCAGGGAGGCTCTGGAAACACCATATATTTT

J gene: TRBJ2-7
D gene: -
clone size: few
V gene: TRBV6-1
CDR3 protein: CASSESWGASYEQYF
CDR3 DNA: TGTGCCAGCAGTGAATCTTGGGGCGCCTCCTACGAGCAGTACTTC

J gene: TRBJ2-3
D gene: -
clone size: -
V gene: TRBV5-1
CDR3 protein: CASSFERVTDTQYF
CDR3 DNA: TGCGCCAGCAGCTTCGAGCGGGTGACAGATACGCAGTATTTT

J gene: TRBJ1-5
D gene: -
clone size: -
V gene: TRBV18
CDR3 protein: CASSIQGNQPQHF
CDR3 DNA: TGTGCCAGCTCAATTCAGGGAAATCAGCCCCAGCATTTT

J gene: TRBJ2-1
D gene: -
clone size: -
V gene: TRBV4-1
CDR3 protein: CASSRTTAERYNEQFF
CDR3 DNA: TGCGCCAGCAGCCGAACTACAGCGGAGCGATACAATGAGCAGTTCTTC

J gene: TRBJ2-5
D gene: -
clone size: -
V gene: TRBV5-6
CDR3 protein: CASSSAGREQTQYF
CDR3 DNA: TGTGCCAGCAGCTCTGCCGGTCGGGAGCAGACCCAGTACTTC

J gene: TRBJ1-6
D gene: -
clone size: -
V gene: TRBV27
CDR3 protein: CASSTIAGVSPLHF
CDR3 DNA: TGTGCCAGCAGTACCATCGCCGGGGTTTCACCCCTCCACTTT

J gene: TRBJ1-2
D gene: -
clone size: once
V gene: TRBV5-4
CDR3 protein: CASRAGTNYGYTF
CDR3 DNA: TGTGCCAGCAGAGCCGGTACTAACTATGGCTACACCTTC

J gene: TRBJ2-2
D gene: TRBD1
clone size: -
V gene: TRBV7-3
CDR3 protein: CASSPGQGNTGELFF
CDR3 DNA: TGTGCCAGCAGCCCGGGACAGGGAAACACCGGGGAGCTGTTTTTT

J gene: TRBJ1-5
D gene: TRBD1
clone size: -
V gene: TRBV19
CDR3 protein: CASRQGGPYRDQPQHF
CDR3 DNA: TGTGCCAGTCGTCAGGGGGGTCCCTATCGGGATCAGCCCCAGCATTTT

J gene: TRBJ2-7
D gene: -
clone size: -
V gene: TRBV15
CDR3 protein: CATSFGGASYEQYF
CDR3 DNA: TGTGCCACCAGCTTCGGGGGAGCCTCCTACGAGCAGTACTTC

J gene: TRBJ2-1
D gene: -
clone size: -
V gene: TRBV11-2
CDR3 protein: CASSLERSRNHNEQFF
CDR3 DNA: TGTGCCAGCAGCTTAGAGAGGTCGCGGAACCACAATGAGCAGTTCTTC

J gene: TRBJ1-3
D gene: -
clone size: -
V gene: TRBV30
CDR3 protein: CAWSRNSGNTIYF
CDR3 DNA: TGTGCCTGGAGTCGTAACTCTGGAAACACCATATATTTT

J gene: TRBJ1-5
D gene: -
clone size: -
V gene: TRBV7-2
CDR3 protein: CASSSVSNQPQHF
CDR3 DNA: TGTGCCAGCAGCTCCGTCAGCAATCAGCCCCAGCATTTT

J gene: TRBJ2-1
D gene: TRBD2
clone size: -
V gene: TRBV7-3
CDR3 protein: CASSLRRGDSYNEQFF
CDR3 DNA: TGTGCCAGCAGCTTAAGGCGGGGGGACTCCTACAATGAGCAGTTCTTC

J gene: TRBJ1-5
D gene: -
clone size: -
V gene: TRBV30
CDR3 protein: CAWSADPNRAEGNQPQHF
CDR3 DNA: TGTGCCTGGAGCGCAGACCCAAACAGGGCTGAGGGCAATCAGCCCCAGCATTTT

J gene: TRBJ2-7
D gene: TRBD1
clone size: -
V gene: TRBV4-2
CDR3 protein: CASSPRGLDEQYF
CDR3 DNA: TGTGCCAGCAGCCCCAGGGGGCTCGACGAGCAGTACTTC

J gene: TRBJ1-3
D gene: TRBD1
clone size: -
V gene: TRBV7-8
CDR3 protein: CASSLVRGGGNTIYF
CDR3 DNA: TGTGCCAGCAGCTTAGTTAGAGGGGGCGGAAACACCATATATTTT

J gene: TRBJ1-2
D gene: TRBD1
clone size: few
V gene: TRBV12-3/TRBV12-4
CDR3 protein: CASRETGTHGYTF
CDR3 DNA: TGTGCCAGCAGAGAGACAGGGACCCATGGCTACACCTTC

J gene: TRBJ1-2
D gene: -
clone size: -
V gene: TRBV2
CDR3 protein: CASSDVLGRGYTF
CDR3 DNA: TGTGCCAGCAGTGATGTGTTGGGGAGGGGCTACACCTTC

J gene: TRBJ2-2
D gene: -
clone size: few
V gene: TRBV10-1
CDR3 protein: CASSESSGHPPGELFF
CDR3 DNA: TGCGCCAGCAGTGAGTCGTCGGGACATCCCCCCGGGGAGCTGTTTTTT

J gene: TRBJ2-1
D gene: TRBD2
clone size: -
V gene: TRBV7-2
CDR3 protein: CASSFSAGVYNEQFF
CDR3 DNA: TGTGCCAGCAGCTTTTCGGCGGGGGTCTACAATGAGCAGTTCTTC

J gene: TRBJ2-3
D gene: -
clone size: -
V gene: TRBV7-8
CDR3 protein: CASSLEARGSTDTQYF
CDR3 DNA: TGTGCCAGCAGCTTAGAGGCTAGGGGAAGCACAGATACGCAGTATTTT

J gene: TRBJ1-5
D gene: TRBD1
clone size: -
V gene: TRBV4-3
CDR3 protein: CASSQQGAQPQHF
CDR3 DNA: TGCGCCAGCAGCCAGCAGGGGGCTCAGCCCCAGCATTTT

J gene: TRBJ1-1
D gene: -
clone size: once
V gene: TRBV6-5
CDR3 protein: CASSYSEGSGKAFF
CDR3 DNA: TGTGCCAGCAGTTACTCAGAGGGATCGGGGAAAGCTTTCTTT

J gene: TRBJ1-1
D gene: TRBD1
clone size: -
V gene: TRBV7-9
CDR3 protein: CASTKRQGGTEAFF
CDR3 DNA: TGTGCCAGCACCAAGAGACAGGGGGGCACTGAAGCTTTCTTT

J gene: TRBJ1-6
D gene: -
clone size: -
V gene: TRBV4-3
CDR3 protein: CASSQEGGDNSPLHF
CDR3 DNA: TGCGCCAGCAGCCAAGAGGGAGGGGACAATTCACCCCTCCACTTT

J gene: TRBJ2-7
D gene: -
clone size: -
V gene: TRBV9
CDR3 protein: CASSVGNRDEQYF
CDR3 DNA: TGTGCCAGCAGCGTAGGAAATCGGGACGAGCAGTACTTC

J gene: TRBJ2-2
D gene: -
clone size: -
V gene: TRBV5-1
CDR3 protein: CASSPWVGRTGELFF
CDR3 DNA: TGCGCCAGCAGCCCCTGGGTGGGCCGGACCGGGGAGCTGTTTTTT

J gene: TRBJ2-5
D gene: TRBD2
clone size: -
V gene: TRBV6-1
CDR3 protein: CASSDLLAGGKTQYF
CDR3 DNA: TGTGCCAGCAGTGACCTTCTAGCGGGGGGGAAGACCCAGTACTTC

J gene: TRBJ2-5
D gene: -
clone size: -
V gene: TRBV7-3
CDR3 protein: CASSLGINLGIETQYF
CDR3 DNA: TGTGCCAGCAGCCTCGGGATAAATCTGGGCATAGAGACCCAGTACTTC

J gene: TRBJ2-3
D gene: -
clone size: -
V gene: TRBV2
CDR3 protein: CASSEAQAIDTQYF
CDR3 DNA: TGTGCCAGCAGTGAAGCCCAGGCCATAGATACGCAGTATTTT

J gene: TRBJ1-4
D gene: TRBD1
clone size: -
V gene: TRBV13
CDR3 protein: CASSDGTGDEKLFF
CDR3 DNA: TGTGCCAGCAGCGACGGGACAGGGGATGAAAAACTGTTTTTT

J gene: TRBJ1-2
D gene: -
clone size: once
V gene: TRBV27
CDR3 protein: CASSPQGLANYGYTF
CDR3 DNA: TGTGCCAGCAGTCCTCAGGGACTAGCTAACTATGGCTACACCTTC

J gene: TRBJ1-5
D gene: -
clone size: -
V gene: TRBV6-2/TRBV6-3
CDR3 protein: CASSEEYQPQHF
CDR3 DNA: TGTGCCAGCAGTGAGGAGTACCAGCCCCAGCATTTT

J gene: TRBJ2-3
D gene: -
clone size: -
V gene: TRBV6-5
CDR3 protein: CASRPDKGDTQYF
CDR3 DNA: TGTGCCAGCAGACCCGACAAGGGGGATACGCAGTATTTT

J gene: TRBJ2-2
D gene: TRBD2
clone size: -
V gene: TRBV4-1
CDR3 protein: CASSQFGGAKSGELFF
CDR3 DNA: TGCGCCAGCAGCCAATTCGGGGGGGCCAAATCCGGGGAGCTGTTTTTT

J gene: TRBJ1-1
D gene: -
clone size: -
V gene: TRBV5-1
CDR3 protein: CASGLGGIGTEAFF
CDR3 DNA: TGCGCCAGCGGACTTGGGGGCATCGGCACTGAAGCTTTCTTT

J gene: TRBJ2-4
D gene: -
clone size: -
V gene: TRBV12-3/TRBV12-4
CDR3 protein: CASSLGQPNIQYF
CDR3 DNA: TGTGCCAGCAGTTTAGGACAGCCAAACATTCAGTACTTC

J gene: TRBJ2-5
D gene: TRBD1
clone size: -
V gene: TRBV10-1
CDR3 protein: CASTGRQGFRKTQYF
CDR3 DNA: TGCGCCAGCACCGGTCGACAGGGGTTTAGGAAGACCCAGTACTTC

J gene: TRBJ1-3
D gene: -
clone size: -
V gene: TRBV19
CDR3 protein: CASSITDSGNTIYF
CDR3 DNA: TGTGCCAGTAGTATAACTGACTCTGGAAACACCATATATTTT

J gene: TRBJ1-2
D gene: -
clone size: -
V gene: TRBV24-1
CDR3 protein: CATSDLKGQGYTF
CDR3 DNA: TGTGCCACCAGTGATTTGAAGGGGCAAGGCTACACCTTC

J gene: TRBJ2-7
D gene: TRBD1
clone size: -
V gene: TRBV19
CDR3 protein: CASSPRDRASYEQYF
CDR3 DNA: TGTGCCAGTAGTCCCCGGGACAGGGCCTCCTACGAGCAGTACTTC

J gene: TRBJ2-1
D gene: -
clone size: -
V gene: TRBV6-2/TRBV6-3
CDR3 protein: CASSYPLVGTRYNEQFF
CDR3 DNA: TGTGCCAGCAGTTATCCCCTTGTAGGTACGAGGTACAATGAGCAGTTCTTC

J gene: TRBJ1-2
D gene: -
clone size: -
V gene: TRBV30
CDR3 protein: CAWNLEGVYSGYTF
CDR3 DNA: TGTGCCTGGAATTTAGAAGGGGTTTATTCTGGCTACACCTTC

J gene: TRBJ2-7
D gene: TRBD2
clone size: -
V gene: TRBV30
CDR3 protein: CAWSGGGALNEQYF
CDR3 DNA: TGTGCCTGGAGTGGCGGGGGGGCTCTCAACGAGCAGTACTTC

J gene: TRBJ2-7
D gene: -
clone size: -
V gene: TRBV20-1
CDR3 protein: CSAFLSYEQYF
CDR3 DNA: TGCAGTGCTTTCCTTTCGTACGAGCAGTACTTC

J gene: TRBJ2-1
D gene: -
clone size: -
V gene: TRBV6-5
CDR3 protein: CASSYELLNNEQFF
CDR3 DNA: TGTGCCAGCAGTTATGAACTTTTAAACAATGAGCAGTTCTTC

J gene: TRBJ2-7
D gene: TRBD2
clone size: many
V gene: TRBV4-1
CDR3 protein: CASSQVASGGTPYEQYF
CDR3 DNA: TGCGCCAGCAGCCAAGTAGCTAGCGGGGGGACCCCCTACGAGCAGTACTTC

J gene: TRBJ2-3
D gene: TRBD2
clone size: -
V gene: TRBV12-3/TRBV12-4
CDR3 protein: CASSYGGIRPAVF
CDR3 DNA: TGTGCCAGCAGTTACGGGGGGATTCGACCCGCAGTATTT

J gene: TRBJ1-4
D gene: TRBD1
clone size: -
V gene: TRBV7-2
CDR3 protein: CASSPRQGTNEKLFF
CDR3 DNA: TGTGCCAGCAGCCCCAGACAGGGGACTAATGAAAAACTGTTTTTT

J gene: TRBJ1-5
D gene: -
clone size: few
V gene: TRBV2
CDR3 protein: CASRRGNSNQPQHF
CDR3 DNA: TGTGCCAGCAGGAGAGGTAATAGCAATCAGCCCCAGCATTTT